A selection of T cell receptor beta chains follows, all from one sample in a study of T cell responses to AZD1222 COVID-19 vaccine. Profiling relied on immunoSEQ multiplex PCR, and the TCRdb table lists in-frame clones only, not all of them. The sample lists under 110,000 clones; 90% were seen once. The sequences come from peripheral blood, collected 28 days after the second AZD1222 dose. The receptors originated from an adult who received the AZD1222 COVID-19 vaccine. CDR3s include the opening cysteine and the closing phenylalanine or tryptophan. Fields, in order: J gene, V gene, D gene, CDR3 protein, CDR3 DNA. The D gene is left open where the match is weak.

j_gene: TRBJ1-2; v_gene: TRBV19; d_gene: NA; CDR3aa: CASSPRNWNGYTF; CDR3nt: TGTGCCAGTAGCCCCAGGAATTGGAACGGCTACACCTTC
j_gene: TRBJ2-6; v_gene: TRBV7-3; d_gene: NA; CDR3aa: CASSLQISGANVLTF; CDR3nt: TGTGCCAGCAGCTTACAGATCTCTGGGGCCAACGTCCTGACTTTC
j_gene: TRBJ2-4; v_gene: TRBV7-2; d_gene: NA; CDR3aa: CASSSGEGKNIQYF; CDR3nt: TGTGCCAGCAGCTCAGGCGAGGGGAAAAACATTCAGTACTTC
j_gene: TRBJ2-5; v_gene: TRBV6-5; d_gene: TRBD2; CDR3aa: CASNLAGRQETQYF; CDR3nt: TGTGCCAGCAACTTAGCGGGGAGACAAGAGACCCAGTACTTC
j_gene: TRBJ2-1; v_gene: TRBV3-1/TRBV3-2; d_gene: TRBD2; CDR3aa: CASSSGGLVEQFF; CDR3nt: TGTGCCAGCAGCAGCGGGGGGCTGGTTGAGCAGTTCTTC
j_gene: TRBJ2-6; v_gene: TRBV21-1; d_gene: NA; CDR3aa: CASRSRGSGANVLTF; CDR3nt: TGTGCCAGCAGGAGTAGAGGGAGTGGGGCCAACGTCCTGACTTTC
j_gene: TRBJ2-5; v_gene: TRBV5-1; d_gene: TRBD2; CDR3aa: CASSSSGGGQETQYF; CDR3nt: TGCGCCAGCAGCTCCAGCGGGGGAGGCCAAGAGACCCAGTACTTC
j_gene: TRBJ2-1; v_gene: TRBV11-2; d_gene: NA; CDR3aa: CASSQGVLGYNEQFF; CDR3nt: TGTGCCAGCAGCCAAGGCGTGCTGGGCTACAATGAGCAGTTCTTC
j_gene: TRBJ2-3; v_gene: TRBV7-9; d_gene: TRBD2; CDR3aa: CASSPWGLSTDTQYF; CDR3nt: TGTGCCAGCAGCCCATGGGGACTATCCACAGATACGCAGTATTTT
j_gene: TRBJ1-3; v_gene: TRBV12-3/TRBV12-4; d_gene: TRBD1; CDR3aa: CASIGTVGNTIYF; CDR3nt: TGTGCCAGCATCGGGACAGTCGGAAACACCATATATTTT
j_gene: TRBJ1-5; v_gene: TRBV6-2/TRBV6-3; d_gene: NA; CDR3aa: CASSFTGSNQPQHF; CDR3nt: TGTGCCAGCAGCTTTACAGGGAGCAATCAGCCCCAGCATTTT